A selection of T cell receptor beta chains follows, all from one sample in a study of shared clonotypes between healthy human individuals. Profiled with immunoSEQ multiplex PCR; TCRdb holds only in-frame clones, not every one. The repertoire has about 670,000 clones, about three quarters of them found once; the top ten carry 1.8%. Input material: memory CD4+ T cells sorted from blood. The receptors come from a woman aged 25 to 39 in good health. CDR3s include the opening cysteine and the closing phenylalanine or tryptophan. The order of the fields is V gene, J gene, D gene, clone size, CDR3 DNA, CDR3 protein. A D gene is named only where the DNA matches it firmly. The size of a clone is reported for some rows only, either as once, few or many, or as a class for expanded clones.

>TRBV5-1|TRBJ1-2|NA|NA
TGCGCCAGCAGCTTGGATGGCAGGAACTATGGCTACACCTTC
CASSLDGRNYGYTF
>TRBV4-1|TRBJ2-5|NA|NA
TGCGCCAGCAGCCAAGATCAATTCGCAGGGTCGGCGACCCAGTACTTC
CASSQDQFAGSATQYF
>TRBV5-1|TRBJ2-1|TRBD2|NA
TGCGCCAGCAGCGCCGGGACTAGCGGTGTTGAGCAGTTCTTC
CASSAGTSGVEQFF
>TRBV27|TRBJ1-4|NA|NA
TGTGCCAGTAGACCCACAGGGTATGAAAAACTGTTTTTT
CASRPTGYEKLFF
>TRBV11-1|TRBJ2-3|NA|NA
TGTGCCAGCTCAGGGAGGGGGCGCGGCGCAGATACGCAGTATTTT
CASSGRGRGADTQYF
>TRBV4-1|TRBJ1-3|TRBD1|NA
TGCGCCAGCAGCCAAGAGGGTAGGGGGCTCGGAAACACCATATATTTT
CASSQEGRGLGNTIYF
>TRBV9|TRBJ2-1|NA|NA
TGTGCCAGCAGCGTCGCCTGGGGTAGCTCCAATGAGCAGTTCTTC
CASSVAWGSSNEQFF
>TRBV18|TRBJ2-1|TRBD1|NA
TGTGCCAGCTCACCATTCCTGGGACAGGGTGCCAATGAGCAGTTCTTC
CASSPFLGQGANEQFF
>TRBV5-4|TRBJ2-3|NA|NA
TGTGCCAGCAGCTTGGGTAGGGCGGATACGCAGTATTTT
CASSLGRADTQYF
>TRBV6-1|TRBJ1-2|NA|NA
TGTGCCAGCAGTGGGGGCGGCAGTAACTATGGCTACACCTTC
CASSGGGSNYGYTF
>TRBV11-1|TRBJ2-7|NA|NA
TGTGCCAGCAGCTTAGCGGTAACTAGGACATCCTACGAGCAGTACTTC
CASSLAVTRTSYEQYF
>TRBV28|TRBJ2-4|NA|NA
TGTGCCAGTGCTAGGACAGCCCTAGCCAAAAACATTCAGTACTTC
CASARTALAKNIQYF
>TRBV5-1|TRBJ2-3|NA|once
TGCGCCAGCAGCCTCGACAGCTCCACAGATACGCAGTATTTT
CASSLDSSTDTQYF
>TRBV19|TRBJ1-4|NA|NA
TGTGCCAGTAGTGTCCGGGGGCGAAGTGAAAAACTGTTTTTT
CASSVRGRSEKLFF
>TRBV6-6|TRBJ1-2|NA|NA
TGTGCCAGCAGTTACTCGGGGGACGCTGATAACTATGGCTACACCTTC
CASSYSGDADNYGYTF
>TRBV5-1|TRBJ2-2|NA|NA
TGCGCCAGCAGCTTGGTGGGGAGGAACACCGGGGAGCTGTTTTTT
CASSLVGRNTGELFF
>TRBV25-1|TRBJ1-4|NA|few
TGTGCCAGCAGCCCCAATGAAAAACTGTTTTTT
CASSPNEKLFF
>TRBV28|TRBJ1-3|NA|few
TGTGCCAGCTCACGCGGTGAGGACACCATATATTTT
CASSRGEDTIYF
>TRBV6-6|TRBJ1-1|NA|NA
TGTGCCAGCATCGCGCCGGGGGGGCGGAACACTGAAGCTTTCTTT
CASIAPGGRNTEAFF
>TRBV4-2|TRBJ2-2|TRBD2|NA
TGTGCCAGCAGCCAAAATAGGCTAGCGGGAGGACACGGGGAGCTGTTTTTT
CASSQNRLAGGHGELFF
>TRBV28|TRBJ2-2|NA|NA
TGTGCCAGCAGTTTACCCGGGCCCCCCGGCCGGGAGCTGTTTTTT
CASSLPGPPGRELFF
>TRBV11-2|TRBJ2-3|NA|many
TGTGCCAGCAGCTTAGGCACGGGCGGAGATACGCAGTATTTT
CASSLGTGGDTQYF
>TRBV6-5|TRBJ2-7|TRBD2|once
TGTGCCAGCAGTTCTCGACTAGCGGGGTCGTCCTACGAGCAGTACTTC
CASSSRLAGSSYEQYF
>TRBV5-4|TRBJ2-5|NA|NA
TGTGCCAGCAGCTTGGCAGTACACGGGGAGACCCAGTACTTC
CASSLAVHGETQYF
>TRBV7-2|TRBJ2-2|NA|NA
TGTGCCAGCACCCACGGTGGCTACAAGAACACCGGGGAGCTGTTTTTT
CASTHGGYKNTGELFF
>TRBV11-3|TRBJ2-7|TRBD1|NA
TGTGCCAGCAGTTTCGGTGGGACAGGGGGAGGCGAGCAGTACTTC
CASSFGGTGGGEQYF
>TRBV10-2|TRBJ2-5|NA|NA
TGCGCCAGCACCCAACCGGGGCGGGGCGGGGAGACCCAGTACTTC
CASTQPGRGGETQYF
>TRBV10-2|TRBJ1-5|NA|NA
TGCGCCAGCAGTGGCGGTCAGGAGAGGAATCAGCCCCAGCATTTT
CASSGGQERNQPQHF
>TRBV18|TRBJ2-6|TRBD1|NA
TGTGCCAGCTCACCCGACAGGGGAAGGGCTGGGGCCAACGTCCTGACTTTC
CASSPDRGRAGANVLTF
>TRBV18|TRBJ2-5|NA|once
TGTGCCAGCTCACTCAACGGGGCCCTAGATTCACAAGAGACCCAGTACTTC
CASSLNGALDSQETQYF
>TRBV5-1|TRBJ2-6|NA|once
TGCGCCAGCAGCACAAGAACCCCTGACAGATCTGGGGCCAACGTCCTGACTTTC
CASSTRTPDRSGANVLTF
>TRBV29-1|TRBJ2-7|NA|NA
TGCAGCGTTGTGGAGAACCTTGCCGAGCAGTACTTC
CSVVENLAEQYF
>TRBV11-2|TRBJ2-1|NA|NA
TGTGCCAGCAGCTTAGGTTCCTACAATGAGCAGTTCTTC
CASSLGSYNEQFF
>TRBV7-8|TRBJ1-1|NA|NA
TGTGCCAGCAGCTTGACGGGGGGTACTGAAGCTTTCTTT
CASSLTGGTEAFF
>TRBV2|TRBJ1-5|NA|many
TGTGCCAGCAGTGCGTCGAACAGCAATCAGCCCCAGCATTTT
CASSASNSNQPQHF
>TRBV5-1|TRBJ2-7|TRBD1|NA
TGCGCCAGCAGCCCGGGACAGGCGGACTACGAGCAGTACTTC
CASSPGQADYEQYF
>TRBV10-2|TRBJ2-5|TRBD2|once
TGCGCCAGCAGAGACGGACTAGCGGGTGGCCAAGAGACCCAGTACTTC
CASRDGLAGGQETQYF
>TRBV6-1|TRBJ2-7|NA|few
TGTGCCAGCAGTGAGGGGTGGTTATTCAACGAGCAGTACTTC
CASSEGWLFNEQYF